Below, one TCR beta chain is given with its context. These data originate in a study of neoadjuvant anti-PD-1 for oral cavity cancer. Study-wide background: Most patients had three to four biweekly doses of 3 mg/kg nivolumab before resection.

The CDR3 totals 11 residues. Germline lookup yields CDR1 SGHAT and CDR2 FQNNGV. V was clipped by 5 bases and J by 2 bases, with 2 bases between them. Only in-frame clones appear in the TCRdb table, and some are missing; sequencing was by immunoSEQ multiplex PCR. The data contain several thousand clones, roughly 60% of them seen just once; the ten biggest clones take up 4.2%. Time point specified: after neoadjuvant nivolumab, at surgical resection. Blood cells were analyzed directly, without culture or expansion. The origin of this receptor is a person aged 35-79 years with oral cavity squamous cell carcinoma. The chain employs TRBV11-2 and TRBJ2-3, with D uncertain. The material sequenced was PBMCs, taken after nivolumab (anti-PD-1) treatment. The CDR3 spells CASSITDTQYF. Here the CDR3 DNA reads TGTGCCAGCAGCATCACAGATACGCAGTATTTT.